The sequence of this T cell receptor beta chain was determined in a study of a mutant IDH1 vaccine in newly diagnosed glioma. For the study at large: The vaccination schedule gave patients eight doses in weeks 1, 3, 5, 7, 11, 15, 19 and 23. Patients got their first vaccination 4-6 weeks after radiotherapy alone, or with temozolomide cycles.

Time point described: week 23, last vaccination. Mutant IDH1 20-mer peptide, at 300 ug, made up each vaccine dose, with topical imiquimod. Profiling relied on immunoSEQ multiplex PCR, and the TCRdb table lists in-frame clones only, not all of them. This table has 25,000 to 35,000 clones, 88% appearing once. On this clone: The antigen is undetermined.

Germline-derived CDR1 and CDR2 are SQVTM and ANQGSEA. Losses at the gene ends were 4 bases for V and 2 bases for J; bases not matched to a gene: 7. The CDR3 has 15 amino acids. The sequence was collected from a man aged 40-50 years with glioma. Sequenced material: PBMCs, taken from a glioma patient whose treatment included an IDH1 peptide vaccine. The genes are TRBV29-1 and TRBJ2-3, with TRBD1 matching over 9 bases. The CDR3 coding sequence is TGCAGCGTTGCCCCTGGGACAGGGATCACAGATACGCAGTATTTT. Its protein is CSVAPGTGITDTQYF.